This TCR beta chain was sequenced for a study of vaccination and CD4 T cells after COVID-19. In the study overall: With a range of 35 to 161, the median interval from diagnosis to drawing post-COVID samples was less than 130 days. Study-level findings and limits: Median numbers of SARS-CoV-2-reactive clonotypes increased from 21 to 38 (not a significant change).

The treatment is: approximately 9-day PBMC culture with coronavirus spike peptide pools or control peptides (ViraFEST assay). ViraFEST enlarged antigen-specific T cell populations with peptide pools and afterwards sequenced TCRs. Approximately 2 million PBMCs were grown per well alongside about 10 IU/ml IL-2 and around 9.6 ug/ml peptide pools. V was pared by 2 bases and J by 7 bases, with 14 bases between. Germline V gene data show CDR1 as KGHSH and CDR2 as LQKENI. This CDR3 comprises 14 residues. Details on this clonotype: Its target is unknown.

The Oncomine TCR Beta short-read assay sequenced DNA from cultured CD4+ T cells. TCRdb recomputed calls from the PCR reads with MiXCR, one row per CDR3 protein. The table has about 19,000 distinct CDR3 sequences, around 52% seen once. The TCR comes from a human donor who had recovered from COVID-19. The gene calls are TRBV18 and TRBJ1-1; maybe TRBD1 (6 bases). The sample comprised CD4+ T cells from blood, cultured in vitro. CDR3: CASSPEAQGNEAFF. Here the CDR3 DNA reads TGTGCCAGCTCACCAGAGGCCCAGGGGAATGAAGCTTTCTTT.